This T cell receptor beta chain was recorded in a study of shared clonotypes between healthy human individuals. Study observations and caveats: Generation probabilities were higher for clonotypes shared across all four sorted-subset donors than for unshared ones.

This clone appeared once. Its target is unknown. Profiled with immunoSEQ multiplex PCR; TCRdb holds only in-frame clones, not every one. Counted here are about 1.1 million clones, about 84% occurring once; the ten biggest clones make up 0.55% to 0.7%. Germline V lookup: CDR1 WNHNN, CDR2 SYGVQD (reference sequence). There are 17 residues in the CDR3. V was clipped by 8 bases and J by 1 base, with 21 bases between them. V usage is TRBV10-1 and J usage is TRBJ2-4; D perhaps matches TRBD1 (6 bases). This clonotype was sampled from a young man in good health. Some clones in this sample may be carry-over from other donors' samples. Sequenced input: memory CD4+ T cells from PBMCs. Subset described: CD45RA-negative fraction. As DNA, the CDR3 is TGCGCCAGCCGAAAACGGACAGAGTCTATTGCCAAAAACATTCAGTACTTC. Protein: CASRKRTESIAKNIQYF.